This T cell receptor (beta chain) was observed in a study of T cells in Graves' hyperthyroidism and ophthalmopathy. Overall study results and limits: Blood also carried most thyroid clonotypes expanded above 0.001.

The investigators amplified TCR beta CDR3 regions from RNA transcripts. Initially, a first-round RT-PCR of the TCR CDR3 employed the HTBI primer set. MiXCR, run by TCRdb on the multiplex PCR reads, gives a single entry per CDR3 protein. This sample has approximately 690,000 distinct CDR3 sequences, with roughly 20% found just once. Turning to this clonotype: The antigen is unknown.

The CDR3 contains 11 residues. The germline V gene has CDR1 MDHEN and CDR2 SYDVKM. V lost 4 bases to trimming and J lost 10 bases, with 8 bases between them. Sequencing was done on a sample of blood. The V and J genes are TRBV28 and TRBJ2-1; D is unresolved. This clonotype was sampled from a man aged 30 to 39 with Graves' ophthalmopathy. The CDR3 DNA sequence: TGTGCCAGCAGTTGGAGTAGCGAGCAGTTCTTC. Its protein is CASSWSSEQFF.